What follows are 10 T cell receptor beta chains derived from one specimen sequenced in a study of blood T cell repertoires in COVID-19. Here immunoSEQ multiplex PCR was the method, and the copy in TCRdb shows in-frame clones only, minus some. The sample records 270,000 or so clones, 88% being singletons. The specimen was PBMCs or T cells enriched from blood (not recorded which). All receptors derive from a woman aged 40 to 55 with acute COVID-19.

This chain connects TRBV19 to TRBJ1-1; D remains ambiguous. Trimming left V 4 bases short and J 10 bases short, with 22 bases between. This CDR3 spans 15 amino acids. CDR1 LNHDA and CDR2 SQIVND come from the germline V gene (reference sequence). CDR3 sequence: CASSTDFTGFISAFF. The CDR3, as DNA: TGTGCCAGTAGTACAGATTTTACGGGTTTCATCTCAGCTTTCTTT.

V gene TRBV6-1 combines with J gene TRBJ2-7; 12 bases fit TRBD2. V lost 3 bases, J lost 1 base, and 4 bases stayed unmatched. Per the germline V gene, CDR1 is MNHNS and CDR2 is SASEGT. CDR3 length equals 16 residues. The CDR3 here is CASSDILAGGSYEQYF. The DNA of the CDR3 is TGTGCCAGCAGTGATATACTAGCGGGAGGTTCCTACGAGCAGTACTTC.

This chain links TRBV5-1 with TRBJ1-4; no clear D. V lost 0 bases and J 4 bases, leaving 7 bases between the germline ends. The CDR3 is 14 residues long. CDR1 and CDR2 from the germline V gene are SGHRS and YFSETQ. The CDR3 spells CASSLGHINEKLFF. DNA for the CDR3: TGCGCCAGCAGCTTGGGACACATTAATGAAAAACTGTTTTTT.

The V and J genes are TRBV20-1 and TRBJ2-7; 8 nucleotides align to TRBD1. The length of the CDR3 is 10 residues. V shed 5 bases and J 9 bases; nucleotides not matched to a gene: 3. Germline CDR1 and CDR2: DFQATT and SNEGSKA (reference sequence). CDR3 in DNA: TGCAGTGCTGAAGACAGGGGGCAGTACTTC. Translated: CSAEDRGQYF.

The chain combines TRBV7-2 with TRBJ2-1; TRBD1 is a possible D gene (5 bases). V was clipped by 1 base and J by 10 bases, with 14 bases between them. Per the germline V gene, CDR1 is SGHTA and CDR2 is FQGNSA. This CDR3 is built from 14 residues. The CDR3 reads CASSLEARVTEQFF. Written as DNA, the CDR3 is TGTGCCAGCAGCTTAGAGGCCAGGGTGACGGAGCAGTTCTTC.

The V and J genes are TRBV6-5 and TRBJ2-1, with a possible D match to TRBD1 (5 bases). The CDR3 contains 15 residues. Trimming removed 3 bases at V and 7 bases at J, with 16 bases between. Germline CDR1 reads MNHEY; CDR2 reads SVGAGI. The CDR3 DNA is TGTGCCAGCAGTTATATTGGGGCTATGTGGAATGAGCAGTTCTTC. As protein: CASSYIGAMWNEQFF.

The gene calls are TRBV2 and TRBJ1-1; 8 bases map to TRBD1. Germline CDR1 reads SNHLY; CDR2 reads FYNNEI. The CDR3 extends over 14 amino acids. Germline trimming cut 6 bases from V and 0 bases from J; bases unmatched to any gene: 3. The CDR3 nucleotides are TGTGCCAGCAGATCGGACAGGGTGAACACTGAAGCTTTCTTT. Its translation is CASRSDRVNTEAFF.

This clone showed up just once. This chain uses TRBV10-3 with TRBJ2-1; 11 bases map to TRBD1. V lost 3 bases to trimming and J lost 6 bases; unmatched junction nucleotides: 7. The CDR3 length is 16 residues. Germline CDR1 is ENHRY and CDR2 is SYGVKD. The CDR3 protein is CAISERTGGFGNEQFF. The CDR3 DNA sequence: TGTGCCATCAGTGAACGGACAGGGGGCTTTGGCAATGAGCAGTTCTTC.

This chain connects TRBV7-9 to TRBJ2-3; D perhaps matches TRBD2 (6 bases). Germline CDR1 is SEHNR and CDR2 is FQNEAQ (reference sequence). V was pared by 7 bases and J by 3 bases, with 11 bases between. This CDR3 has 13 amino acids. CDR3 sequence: CASNRERTDTQYF. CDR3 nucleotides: TGTGCCAGCAACCGGGAGAGGACAGATACGCAGTATTTT. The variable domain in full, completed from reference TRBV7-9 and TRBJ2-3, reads DTGVSQNPRHKITKRGQNVTFRCDPISEHNRLYWYRQTLGQGPEFLTYFQNEAQLEKSRLLSDRFSAERPKGSFSTLEIQRTEQGDSAMYLCASNRERTDTQYFGPGTRLTVL.

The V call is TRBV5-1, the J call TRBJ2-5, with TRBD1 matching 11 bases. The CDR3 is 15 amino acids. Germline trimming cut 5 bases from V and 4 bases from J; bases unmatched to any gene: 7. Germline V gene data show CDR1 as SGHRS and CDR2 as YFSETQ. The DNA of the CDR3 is TGCGCCAGCAGTTCTAGGACAGGGGGCGGAGAGACCCAGTACTTC. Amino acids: CASSSRTGGGETQYF. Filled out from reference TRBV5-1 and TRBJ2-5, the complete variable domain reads KAGVTQTPRYLIKTRGQQVTLSCSPISGHRSVSWYQQTPGQGLQFLFEYFSETQRNKGNFPGRFSGRQFSNSRSEMNVSTLELGDSALYLCASSSRTGGGETQYFGPGTRLLVL.